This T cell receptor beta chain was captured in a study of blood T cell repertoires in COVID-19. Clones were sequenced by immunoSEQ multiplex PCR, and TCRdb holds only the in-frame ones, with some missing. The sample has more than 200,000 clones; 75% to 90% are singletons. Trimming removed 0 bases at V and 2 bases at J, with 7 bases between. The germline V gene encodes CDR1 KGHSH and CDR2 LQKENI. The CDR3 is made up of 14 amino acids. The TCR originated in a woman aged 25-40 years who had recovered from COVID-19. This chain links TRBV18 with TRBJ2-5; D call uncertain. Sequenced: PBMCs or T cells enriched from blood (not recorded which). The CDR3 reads CASSPPPLQETQYF. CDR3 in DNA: TGTGCCAGCTCACCACCTCCCCTTCAAGAGACCCAGTACTTC.